These 31 T cell receptor beta chains came from one sample sequenced in a study of cytomegalovirus exposure and HLA in healthy donors. The PCR made use of 60 Vbeta and 13 Jbeta primers. Profiling relied on immunoSEQ multiplex PCR, and the TCRdb table lists in-frame clones only, not all of them. Here the sample spans about 170,000 clones, nearly 80% being singletons. Sequencing used PBMCs. The receptors originated from a woman aged 45-59 years in good health and CMV-seropositive.

The chain recombines TRBV7-2 with TRBJ2-3; 9 bases are shared with TRBD2. The germline V gene has CDR1 SGHTA and CDR2 FQGNSA. Germline trimming cut 7 bases from V and 4 bases from J; bases unmatched to any gene: 9. The CDR3 loop spans 15 amino acids. The DNA of the CDR3 is TGTGCCAGCAAATGGGGCGGGGGGGCCCCAGATACGCAGTATTTT. Its translation: CASKWGGGAPDTQYF.

This chain connects TRBV6-5 to TRBJ2-7, with a tentative D call TRBD1 (5 bases). The CDR3 extends over 13 amino acids. Trimming left V 6 bases short and J 5 bases short, with 14 bases between. Germline lookup yields CDR1 MNHEY and CDR2 SVGAGI. Here the CDR3 reads CASSPRAPHEQYF. The DNA of the CDR3 is TGTGCCAGCAGCCCCAGGGCCCCGCACGAGCAGTACTTC.

The chain links TRBV7-2 to TRBJ2-7; 8 bases align to TRBD1. Germline V gives CDR1 SGHTA, CDR2 FQGNSA. V trimming: 3 bases; J trimming: 2 bases; junction bases outside the gene matches: 3. The CDR3 has 14 amino acids. This chain's CDR3 is CASSLGQVAYEQYF. DNA of the CDR3: TGTGCCAGCAGCTTGGGACAGGTCGCCTACGAGCAGTACTTC. The whole variable domain, remainder taken from reference TRBV7-2 and TRBJ2-7, is GAGVSQSPSNKVTEKGKDVELRCDPISGHTALYWYRQSLGQGLEFLIYFQGNSAPDKSGLPSDRFSAERTGGSVSTLTIQRTQQEDSAVYLCASSLGQVAYEQYFGPGTRLTVT.

The chain uses TRBV18 and TRBJ2-2, with 13 bases fitting TRBD2. V trimming: 2 bases; J trimming: 6 bases; junction bases outside the gene matches: 0. This CDR3 has 15 residues. The germline V gene has CDR1 KGHSH and CDR2 LQKENI. The CDR3 sequence: CASSPGLAGAGELFF. The CDR3 coding sequence is TGTGCCAGCTCACCAGGACTAGCGGGAGCCGGGGAGCTGTTTTTT.

The chain uses TRBV9 and TRBJ2-7, with 14 bases identical to TRBD2. The CDR3 runs to 18 residues. Germline trimming cut 3 bases from V and 7 bases from J; bases unmatched to any gene: 15. In germline, CDR1 is SGDLS, CDR2 YYNGEE. Here the CDR3 reads CASSASGTSGSPWGEQYF. The DNA of the CDR3 is TGTGCCAGCAGCGCCTCCGGGACTAGCGGGAGCCCGTGGGGGGAGCAGTACTTC.

This clone has just a few counts. CDR3 residues: CASYLKRPSTDTQYF. The CDR3 nucleotides read TGTGCCAGCTATTTAAAGCGACCTAGCACAGATACGCAGTATTTT. This chain connects TRBV6-6 to TRBJ2-3; no reliable D call. The V gene lost 8 bases and the J gene lost 0 bases, with 15 bases spanning the gap. Germline CDR1 MNHNY, CDR2 SVGAGI (reference sequence). This CDR3 has 15 residues.

The rearrangement joins TRBV5-1 to TRBJ2-1, with 13 bases matching TRBD2. The germline V gene encodes CDR1 SGHRS and CDR2 YFSETQ. V trimming: 4 bases; J trimming: 1 base; junction bases outside the gene matches: 2. The CDR3 runs 16 residues. CDR3 protein: CASSMTSGGSYNEQFF. The CDR3 DNA follows: TGCGCCAGCAGCATGACTAGCGGGGGGTCCTACAATGAGCAGTTCTTC.

The genes are TRBV6-6 and TRBJ1-1; D is unclear. The V end lost 2 bases, the J end lost 1 base, and 8 bases lay between the germline ends. This CDR3 comprises 14 residues. Germline V gene sequence: CDR1 MNHNY, CDR2 SVGAGI (reference sequence). The DNA of the CDR3 is TGTGCCAGCAGTTACCAGCGCCAGAACACTGAAGCTTTCTTT. Protein: CASSYQRQNTEAFF.

The chain recombines TRBV2 with TRBJ2-5, with 11 bases lining up with TRBD2. The CDR3 consists of 16 residues. V trimming: 6 bases; J trimming: 4 bases; junction bases outside the gene matches: 10. Germline-derived CDR1 and CDR2 are SNHLY and FYNNEI. The CDR3 loop is CASSGISGRAAETQYF. As DNA, the CDR3 is TGTGCCAGCAGCGGAATTAGCGGGAGGGCCGCAGAGACCCAGTACTTC.

The chain uses TRBV4-2 and TRBJ2-7, with 9 bases identical to TRBD2. Trimming at V came to 5 bases and at J to 4 bases, leaving 21 bases not matched to a gene. CDR1 and CDR2 from the germline V gene are LGHNA and YNFKEQ. This CDR3 comprises 19 residues. The DNA for the CDR3 is TGTGCCAGCAGCTATTCATACGGAATAGCGGGAGCCGGCGGGTACGAGCAGTACTTC. Translated, it gives CASSYSYGIAGAGGYEQYF.

CDR3 bases: TGTGCCAGCAGCTTAGTCCCGGGACTAGCAAACGATGAGCAGTTCTTC. This codes for CASSLVPGLANDEQFF. The chain joins TRBV11-2 to TRBJ2-1; 9 bases agree with TRBD2. This CDR3 is built from 16 residues. With 1 base clipped from V and 8 bases from J, the junction kept 9 bases outside the gene matches. The V gene's germline CDR1 is SGHAT and CDR2 FQNNGV.

The chain uses TRBV30 and TRBJ1-2; 9 bases map to TRBD1. This CDR3 is built from 12 residues. J lost 7 bases, V lost 4 bases, and 4 bases had no gene match. Germline V gene sequence: CDR1 GTSNPN, CDR2 SVGIG (reference sequence). As DNA, the CDR3 is TGTGCCTGGAACCGGGACAGGGCTGGCTACACCTTC. It encodes CAWNRDRAGYTF.

The rearrangement links TRBV5-6 to TRBJ2-5; TRBD1 is a possible D gene (6 bases). The J call may be wrong; the DNA end is better matched by TRBJ2-7. CDR1 SGHDT and CDR2 YYEEEE come from the germline V gene. The CDR3 consists of 14 residues. CDR3 in DNA: TGTGCCAGCAGCTTGTTACAGGGCACCTACGAGCAGTACTTC. It is translated as CASSLLQGTYEQYF.

The gene calls are TRBV4-2 and TRBJ2-7; 9 bases are shared with TRBD2. Germline-derived CDR1 and CDR2 are LGHNA and YNFKEQ. CDR3 size: 14 residues. Losses at the gene ends were 4 bases for V and 4 bases for J; bases not matched to a gene: 5. The DNA of the CDR3 is TGTGCCAGCAGCCCGCGGGAGGGCGTTTACGAGCAGTACTTC. This gives the protein CASSPREGVYEQYF.

This clone was found once. The chain recombines TRBV18 with TRBJ2-5; D not resolved. V lost 0 bases and J 5 bases, leaving 7 bases between the germline ends. CDR3 size: 13 residues. Germline lookup yields CDR1 KGHSH and CDR2 LQKENI. CDR3 nucleotide sequence: TGTGCCAGCTCACCACCCTCGTTGGAGACCCAGTACTTC. It is translated as CASSPPSLETQYF.

The chain recombines TRBV2 with TRBJ1-4; D perhaps matches TRBD1 (6 bases). The CDR3 has 14 amino acids. CDR1 is SNHLY, CDR2 FYNNEI, per germline. Trimming took off 4 bases at V and 4 bases at J, with 10 bases between the two ends. Written as DNA, the CDR3 is TGTGCCAGCAGTGGACAGGCGATTAATGAAAAACTGTTTTTT. Residues: CASSGQAINEKLFF.

CDR3: CTSSAGLAGGETQYF. In nucleotides, the CDR3 is TGCACCAGCAGCGCGGGACTAGCGGGGGGGGAGACCCAGTACTTC. The chain carries TRBV1 and TRBJ2-5; the table's D gene call, TRBD2, was not cross checked with the DNA. TRBV1 is noted as a pseudogene. The length of the CDR3 is 15 residues.

This sequence joins TRBV9 and TRBJ1-2, with 7 bases identical to TRBD1. This CDR3 spans 17 amino acids. In germline, CDR1 is SGDLS, CDR2 YYNGEE. The J segment lost 4 bases and the V segment lost 0 bases, leaving 12 bases of the junction unmatched. Here the CDR3 DNA reads TGTGCCAGCAGCGTAGGCCCTCAATGGAGGGGGCTCTATGGCTACACCTTC. Encoded protein: CASSVGPQWRGLYGYTF.

This clone has just a few counts. The chain links TRBV7-9 to TRBJ2-1; 10 bases fit TRBD2. This CDR3 spans 16 amino acids. With 2 bases clipped from V and 8 bases from J, the junction kept 9 bases outside the gene matches. Germline CDR1 and CDR2: SEHNR and FQNEAQ (reference sequence). CDR3 DNA sequence: TGTGCCAGCAGCTTAAGAGTTGCTAGCGGGAGCGATGAGCAGTTCTTC. It encodes CASSLRVASGSDEQFF.

V usage is TRBV6-6 and J usage is TRBJ1-5, with 9 bases identical to TRBD1. Trimming took 7 bases from V and 6 from J; bases not matched to a gene: 13. The CDR3 has 16 residues. From germline, CDR1 is MNHNY and CDR2 SVGAGI (reference sequence). In nucleotides, the CDR3 is TGTGCCAGCACCCTGGATACAGGACAGGGGAGTCAGCCCCAGCATTTT. Protein: CASTLDTGQGSQPQHF.

V is TRBV11-3 and J is TRBJ2-5; D is possibly TRBD1 (5 bases). CDR1 and CDR2 (germline): SGHNT, YENEEA. V was clipped by 5 bases and J by 3 bases, with 10 bases between them. The CDR3 covers 13 residues. CDR3 nucleotides: TGTGCCAGCAGCCCAGGACATAAAGAGACCCAGTACTTC. This gives the protein CASSPGHKETQYF. Complete variable domain (other parts from reference TRBV11-3 and TRBJ2-5): EAGVVQSPRYKIIEKKQPVAFWCNPISGHNTLYWYLQNLGQGPELLIRYENEEAVDDSQLPKDRFSAERLKGVDSTLKIQPAELGDSAVYLCASSPGHKETQYFGPGTRLLVL.

The chain recombines TRBV4-1 with TRBJ2-2, with 7 bases aligning to TRBD1. The CDR3 sequence is 16 residues long. The V gene's germline CDR1 is MGHRA and CDR2 YSYEKL. The ends lost 0 bases at V and 5 bases at J; junction bases unmatched: 6. CDR3 sequence reads: CASSQDPRGNTGELFF. CDR3 sequence (DNA): TGCGCCAGCAGCCAAGATCCCAGGGGGAATACCGGGGAGCTGTTTTTT.

V gene TRBV27 combines with J gene TRBJ1-6, with TRBD1 matching over 8 bases. CDR1 and CDR2 (germline): MNHEY, SMNVEV (reference sequence). The J segment lost 6 bases and the V segment lost 5 bases, leaving 9 bases of the junction unmatched. The CDR3 has 16 residues. CDR3 coding DNA: TGTGCCAGCAGTACTATACAGGGGGGGGTTAATTCACCCCTCCACTTT. Translating gives CASSTIQGGVNSPLHF.

The chain combines TRBV6-5 with TRBJ1-6, with D maybe TRBD1 (5 bases). V was clipped by 2 bases and J by 0 bases, with 5 bases between them. The CDR3 loop spans 15 amino acids. Germline loops: CDR1 MNHEY, CDR2 SVGAGI. The CDR3 DNA reads TGTGCCAGCAGTTACAGGGGCTCCTATAATTCACCCCTCCACTTT. It translates to CASSYRGSYNSPLHF.

The rearrangement uses TRBV7-3 and TRBJ2-2, with D unclear. This CDR3 contains 12 residues. The germline V and J ends were trimmed by 5 bases and 5 bases, with 6 bases remaining between them. Per the germline V gene, CDR1 is SGHTA and CDR2 is FQGTGA. The DNA for the CDR3 is TGTGCCAGCAGCCTAGGTACCGGGGAGCTGTTTTTT. It codes for CASSLGTGELFF.

This clone was detected once. V gene TRBV2 combines with J gene TRBJ1-1; 7 nucleotides agree with TRBD1. Germline trimming cut 5 bases from V and 5 bases from J; bases unmatched to any gene: 11. The CDR3 runs 15 residues. CDR1 and CDR2 (germline): SNHLY, FYNNEI. CDR3: CASSIETGAGTEAFF. The CDR3 bases are TGTGCCAGCAGTATAGAAACAGGGGCAGGGACTGAAGCTTTCTTT.

This clone has a single count. The genes are TRBV13 and TRBJ2-1; 8 nucleotides match TRBD1. Germline V gene sequence: CDR1 PRHDT, CDR2 FYEKMQ (reference sequence). Unmatched junction bases numbered 6, after V lost 2 bases and J lost 6 bases. The length of the CDR3 is 15 residues. The CDR3 reads CASSLPGQGFNEQFF. Written as DNA, the CDR3 is TGTGCCAGCAGCTTACCTGGACAGGGTTTCAATGAGCAGTTCTTC.

This chain connects TRBV6-1 to TRBJ1-5; 8 bases are shared with TRBD1. V trimming: 10 bases; J trimming: 9 bases; junction bases outside the gene matches: 14. From germline, CDR1 is MNHNS and CDR2 SASEGT. The CDR3 is made up of 14 amino acids. CDR3 loop: CATTTGAYGRPQHF. The CDR3 DNA reads TGTGCCACTACGACAGGGGCTTACGGACGGCCCCAGCATTTT.

The V call is TRBV7-2, the J call TRBJ2-5; D may be TRBD2 (5 bases). Trimming stripped 4 bases from V and 5 bases from J, with 11 bases between. Germline V gives CDR1 SGHTA, CDR2 FQGNSA. The CDR3 length is 13 residues. The CDR3: CASSSSGGETQYF. The CDR3 DNA reads as TGTGCCAGCAGCTCAAGTGGAGGTGAGACCCAGTACTTC.

This clone was counted once. This sequence joins TRBV6-1 and TRBJ1-2; tentative D call: TRBD1 (5 bases). Trimming left V 8 bases short and J 1 base short, with 8 bases between. Per germline, CDR1 MNHNS and CDR2 SASEGT. The CDR3 runs to 12 residues. The CDR3 loop reads CASHDSNYGYTF. CDR3 sequence (DNA): TGTGCCAGCCATGACAGTAACTATGGCTACACCTTC.

The chain joins TRBV6-5 to TRBJ1-3, with D possibly being TRBD1 (5 bases). The germline gives CDR1 MNHEY, CDR2 SVGAGI. Trimming cost V 6 bases and J 4 bases, with 13 bases left between them. This CDR3 has 14 amino acids. CDR3 protein: CASRIGHEGNTIYF. CDR3 nucleotides: TGTGCCAGCAGAATAGGACATGAGGGAAACACCATATATTTT.